Only a few counts were recorded for the clone carrying this T cell receptor (beta chain). These data originate in a study of blood T cell repertoires in COVID-19. Background on the study: The United States, Italy and Spain were the sources of the acute and convalescent COVID-19 samples. Sources were T cells, B-cell-depleted T cells, or PBMCs; the material itself was cDNA or gDNA.

The CDR3 loop spans 11 amino acids. From germline, CDR1 is DFQATT and CDR2 SNEGSKA (reference sequence). V dropped 6 bases and J dropped 1 base, with 7 bases sitting between them. As originally analysed: Amplification of reference gene primers was used by the study to estimate nucleated cell counts. TCRdb keeps only in-frame clones here, not all; method: immunoSEQ multiplex PCR. That table gives V, J and clone size, and the DNA gave D and trimming. In the table there are approximately 300,000 clones, roughly 84% of which are singletons. The V gene is TRBV20-1, the J gene TRBJ2-7; D is unresolved. Sequences were obtained from peripheral blood. This sequence originates from a human donor with COVID-19, enrolled during active disease. The donor label of this sample is uncertain. CDR3 nucleotides: TGCAGTGCCTCCTCTTCCTACGAGCAGTACTTC. Protein: CSASSSYEQYF.